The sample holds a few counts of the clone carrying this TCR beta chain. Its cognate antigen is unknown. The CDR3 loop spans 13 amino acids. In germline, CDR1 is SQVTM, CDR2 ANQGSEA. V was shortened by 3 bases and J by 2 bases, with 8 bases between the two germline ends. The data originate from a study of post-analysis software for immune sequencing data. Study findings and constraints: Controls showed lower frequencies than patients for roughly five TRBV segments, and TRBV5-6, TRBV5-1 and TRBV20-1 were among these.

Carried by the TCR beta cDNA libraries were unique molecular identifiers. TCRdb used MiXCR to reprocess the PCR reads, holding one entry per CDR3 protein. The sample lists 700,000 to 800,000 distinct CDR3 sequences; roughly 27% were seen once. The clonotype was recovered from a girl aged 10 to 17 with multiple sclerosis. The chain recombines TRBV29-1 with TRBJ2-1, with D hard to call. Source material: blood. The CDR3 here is CSVDGGTYNEQFF. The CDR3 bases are TGCAGCGTTGACGGCGGAACCTACAATGAGCAGTTCTTC.